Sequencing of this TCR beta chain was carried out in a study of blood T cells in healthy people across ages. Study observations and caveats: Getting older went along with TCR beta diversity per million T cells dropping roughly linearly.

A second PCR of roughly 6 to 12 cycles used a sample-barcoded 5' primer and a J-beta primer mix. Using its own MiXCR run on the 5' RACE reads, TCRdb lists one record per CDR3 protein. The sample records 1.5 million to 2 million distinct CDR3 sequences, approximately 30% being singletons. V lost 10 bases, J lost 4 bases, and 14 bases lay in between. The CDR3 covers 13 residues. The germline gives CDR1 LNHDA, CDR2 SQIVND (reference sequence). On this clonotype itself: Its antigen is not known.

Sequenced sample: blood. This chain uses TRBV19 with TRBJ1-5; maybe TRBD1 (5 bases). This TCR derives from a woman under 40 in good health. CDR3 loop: CATGGTSNQPQHF. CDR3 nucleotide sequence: TGTGCCACCGGCGGGACTAGTAATCAGCCCCAGCATTTT.